The 20 T cell receptor beta chains given below trace back to one sample, sequenced in a study of lung T cells in sarcoidosis with Löfgren's syndrome. TCRdb re-called the reads with MiXCR, one entry per CDR3 protein. The sample holds about 19,000 distinct CDR3 sequences, roughly 22% seen once. Sample: CD4+ T cells from PBMCs. Receptor source: a human donor with sarcoidosis (Löfgren's syndrome or another form), or a control subject (not recorded which).

This clonotype ranks as medium-sized. The chain uses TRBV6-1 and TRBJ2-3, with 7 bases identical to TRBD1. From germline, CDR1 is MNHNS and CDR2 SASEGT. V gave up 2 bases and J gave up 3 bases; unmatched junction bases: 8. The CDR3 is 16 residues long. CDR3 loop: CASSETRGRGTDTQYF. CDR3 bases: TGTGCCAGCAGTGAAACGAGGGGCAGGGGGACAGATACGCAGTATTTT.

At least ten counts were recorded for this clonotype. This chain uses TRBV28 with TRBJ1-1; a possible D gene is TRBD1 (5 bases). V lost 3 bases and J lost 10, with 12 bases in between. This CDR3 has 12 amino acids. Germline values: CDR1 MDHEN, CDR2 SYDVKM. The CDR3 DNA is TGTGCCAGCAGTTTTCGTGGGGCGGGAGCTTTCTTT. Translated, it gives CASSFRGAGAFF. The full variable domain, in which reference TRBV28 and TRBJ1-1 provide the parts outside the CDR3, is DVKVTQSSRYLVKRTGEKVFLECVQDMDHENMFWYRQDPGLGLRLIYFSYDVKMKEKGDIPEGYSVSREKKERFSLILESASTNQTSMYLCASSFRGAGAFFGQGTRLTVV.

The V call is TRBV30, the J call TRBJ2-5; 8 nucleotides align to TRBD2. The V gene's germline CDR1 is GTSNPN and CDR2 SVGIG (reference sequence). The J segment lost 5 bases and the V segment lost 3 bases, leaving 5 bases of the junction unmatched. The CDR3 is 13 amino acids. CDR3 nucleotides: TGTGCCTGGAGGGGAACGGGAGGGGAGACCCAGTACTTC. Translating it yields CAWRGTGGETQYF.

Ten or more counts support this clonotype. This chain connects TRBV28 to TRBJ2-5, with TRBD1 matching 11 bases. The V gene end was trimmed by 6 bases and the J gene end by 3 bases; junction bases not matched to a gene: 6. This CDR3 contains 15 residues. Germline V gene lookup returns CDR1 MDHEN and CDR2 SYDVKM. The CDR3 loop is CASSGPGQGEETQYF. In DNA form, the CDR3 reads TGTGCCAGCAGCGGTCCGGGACAGGGGGAAGAGACCCAGTACTTC.

This clonotype is termed medium-sized (0.01 to 0.1%). V usage is TRBV7-2 and J usage is TRBJ1-1, with D uncertain. CDR3 length equals 15 residues. V was trimmed by 2 bases and J by 3 bases, leaving 13 bases between them. Germline CDR1 is SGHTA and CDR2 is FQGNSA. The CDR3 DNA sequence: TGTGCCAGCAGCTTAACCAACTCCGGACACACTGAAGCTTTCTTT. This translates into CASSLTNSGHTEAFF.

Judged by abundance, this clonotype is medium-sized. The chain combines TRBV29-1 with TRBJ2-3; no firm D call. There are 11 residues in the CDR3. V lost 5 bases and J 6 bases, leaving 9 bases between the germline ends. Germline CDR1 reads SQVTM; CDR2 reads ANQGSEA. The CDR3 nucleotides are TGCAGCGTTCACTCAGCCGATACGCAGTATTTT. Encoded protein: CSVHSADTQYF.

This clonotype was recorded many times. V and J are TRBV5-1 and TRBJ2-1; D ambiguous. V shed 0 bases and J shed 10 bases, with 8 bases lying between them. The CDR3 is 12 amino acids. The germline V gene has CDR1 SGHRS and CDR2 YFSETQ. CDR3 protein: CASSLGAREQFF. CDR3 in DNA: TGCGCCAGCAGCTTGGGGGCAAGGGAGCAGTTCTTC.

With respect to this clonotype: Being one base from a much bigger clone, this may be a read error. The rearrangement uses TRBV4-1 and TRBJ2-2; 10 nucleotides match TRBD2. Looked up from germline, CDR1 is MGHRA and CDR2 is YSYEKL. The CDR3 totals 16 residues. CDR3 sequence: CVSSQELAGFYGELFF. The CDR3, as DNA: TGCGTCAGCAGCCAAGAACTAGCGGGATTTTACGGGGAGCTGTTTTTT.

This clonotype occurred many times. The CDR3 bases are TGTGCCAGCAGCCCCCTCAAAGGACAGGGGTTCAACAATGAGCAGTTCTTC. It translates to CASSPLKGQGFNNEQFF. V and J are TRBV14 and TRBJ2-1; 9 nucleotides match TRBD1. The CDR3 sequence is 17 residues long. Unmatched junction bases numbered 12, after V lost 4 bases and J lost 5 bases. Germline values: CDR1 SGHDN, CDR2 FVKESK.

This clonotype came up many times. The chain uses TRBV3-1 and TRBJ2-5, with D possibly matching TRBD1 (5 bases). V dropped 3 bases and J dropped 3 bases, with 11 bases sitting between them. The length of the CDR3 is 14 residues. The germline V gene has CDR1 LGHDT and CDR2 YNNKEL (reference sequence). CDR3 nucleotide sequence: TGTGCCAGCAGCCACCTGGGGCCTAAAGAGACCCAGTACTTC. Translation gives CASSHLGPKETQYF.

Ten or more counts support this clonotype. The chain joins TRBV7-9 to TRBJ2-3; maybe TRBD1 (6 bases). The V end lost 1 base, the J end lost 2 bases, and 10 bases lay between the germline ends. Germline CDR1 reads SEHNR; CDR2 reads FQNEAQ (reference sequence). CDR3 length: 15 residues. This CDR3 is CASSLEGQNTDTQYF. In DNA, the CDR3 is TGTGCCAGCAGCTTAGAAGGACAGAACACAGATACGCAGTATTTT.

About this clonotype: This may be a read error: a much more frequent sequence differs by one nucleotide. V gene TRBV29-1 combines with J gene TRBJ2-3; a possible D gene is TRBD2 (6 bases). The germline V gene encodes CDR1 SQVTM and CDR2 ANQGSEA. This CDR3 spans 13 amino acids. V lost 5 bases to trimming and J lost 4 bases, with 13 bases between them. CDR3: CSVSRSGADTQYF. The CDR3 DNA sequence: TGCAGCGTTTCTCGGTCGGGAGCAGATACGCAGTATTTT.

This clonotype has a single count. This rearrangement joins TRBV20-1 to TRBJ1-2; D perhaps matches TRBD1 (6 bases). Trimming shortened V by 1 base and J by 7 bases, and 13 bases separated the two germline ends. CDR3 length: 13 residues. Germline CDR1 reads DFQATT; CDR2 reads SNEGSKA (reference sequence). As DNA, the CDR3 is TGCAGTGCTAGAGGAGGGGGGATGGGTGGCTACACCTTC. Translated: CSARGGGMGGYTF.

By share of the sample, this clonotype is medium-sized (0.01 to 0.1%). The V and J genes are TRBV6-1 and TRBJ1-5; D possibly corresponds to TRBD1 (5 bases). V was trimmed by 5 bases and J by 5 bases, leaving 16 bases between them. Germline V gene lookup returns CDR1 MNHNS and CDR2 SASEGT. This CDR3 has 15 residues. For the CDR3, the DNA is TGTGCCAGCAGTCCCCCAGGCGGGACGGATCAGCCCCAGCATTTT. It translates to CASSPPGGTDQPQHF.

This clonotype has a single count. A much larger clone is a single base away; this may be a read error. Here the CDR3 omits its conserved ending phenylalanine or tryptophan, so a read error is the likely source. The genes are TRBV2 and TRBJ2-3; D is perhaps TRBD2 (5 bases). This CDR3 has 15 residues. Trimming pared 0 bases from V and 1 base from J, leaving 8 bases between. Per germline, CDR1 SNHLY and CDR2 FYNNEI. CDR3 nucleotide sequence: TGTGCCAGCAGTGAAGCGCTTAGCGGCACAGATACGCAGTATCTT. Translated: CASSEALSGTDTQYL.

As concerns this clonotype: At one end, the junction sequence differs from germline, possibly due to a read error. The chain links TRBV6-1 to TRBJ1-1, with D possibly TRBD1 on 5 matching bases. The CDR3 contains 15 residues. Germline values: CDR1 MNHNS, CDR2 SASEGT. CDR3 DNA sequence: TGTGCCAGCAGGGCCGCGGACATGGGTAACACTGAGGCTTTCTTT. Translated, it gives CASRAADMGNTEAFF.

This clonotype is judged medium-sized (0.01 to 0.1%). The chain uses TRBV6-1 and TRBJ1-2; D is ambiguous. Germline values: CDR1 MNHNS, CDR2 SASEGT. Trimming stripped 5 bases from V and 7 bases from J, with 11 bases between. CDR3 length equals 12 residues. CDR3 region: CASSSRTGGYTF. The CDR3 DNA reads as TGTGCCAGCAGTTCCAGGACGGGTGGCTACACCTTC.

Of note for this clonotype: Since no conserved phenylalanine or tryptophan closes the CDR3, a read error is the likely cause. It is unclear where the CDR3 begins or ends on the DNA, so no DNA is shown, and the CDR3 is as TCRdb lists it. J is TRBJ2-1 and V is TRBV20-1. Germline V gene data show CDR1 as DFQATT and CDR2 as SNEGSKA (reference sequence). The CDR3 length equals 12 residues, ends included. CDR3 residues: CSAPFVDNEQIS.

As regards this clonotype: A junction boundary mismatches the germline segment, possibly from a read error. V gene TRBV27 combines with J gene TRBJ1-6, with 8 bases matching TRBD1. The germline V gene encodes CDR1 MNHEY and CDR2 SMNVEV (reference sequence). This CDR3 spans 15 amino acids. DNA of the CDR3: TGTGCCAGCAGTTTCCAAGGACAGGGTGGGTCAGCCCTCTACTTT. Its protein product is CASSFQGQGGSALYF.

This clonotype was detected many times. CDR3 bases: TGTGCCAGCACTCTGGGAAACAGGGGGTATGGCTACACCTTC. Translating gives CASTLGNRGYGYTF. The rearrangement uses TRBV12-3 or TRBV12-4 and TRBJ1-2; 8 positions match TRBD1. This CDR3 comprises 14 residues. Trimming took 7 bases from V and 5 from J; bases not matched to a gene: 9.